This T cell receptor (beta chain) was captured by sequencing in a study of shared clonotypes between healthy human individuals. The data were produced by immunoSEQ multiplex PCR, yet TCRdb's version contains in-frame clones alone and is incomplete. This table has 1,400,000 or so clones, 98% appearing once. The CDR3 runs 15 residues. V gave up 5 bases and J gave up 13 bases, with 25 bases separating them. Germline V CDR1 and CDR2: SGHRS, YFSETQ. The sample was naive CD4+ T cells sorted from blood. Subset indicated: CD45RA+ positively selected. This chain connects TRBV5-1 to TRBJ2-1, with D perhaps TRBD2 (8 bases). The sequence was collected from a man under 40 in good health. The chain's CDR3 is CASRRGLLASGLQFF. The CDR3 DNA reads as TGCGCCAGCAGAAGGGGGCTTTTGGCTAGCGGGCTACAGTTCTTC.